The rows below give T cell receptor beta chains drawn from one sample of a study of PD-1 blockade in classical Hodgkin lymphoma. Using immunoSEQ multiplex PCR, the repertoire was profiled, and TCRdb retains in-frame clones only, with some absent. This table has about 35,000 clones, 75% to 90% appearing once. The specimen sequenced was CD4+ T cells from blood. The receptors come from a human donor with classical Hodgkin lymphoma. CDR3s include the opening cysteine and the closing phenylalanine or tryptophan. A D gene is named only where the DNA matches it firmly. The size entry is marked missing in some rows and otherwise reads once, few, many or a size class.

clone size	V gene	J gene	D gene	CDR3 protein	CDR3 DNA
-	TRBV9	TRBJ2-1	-	CASSVSSSYNEQFF	TGTGCCAGCAGCGTATCTAGTTCCTACAATGAGCAGTTCTTC
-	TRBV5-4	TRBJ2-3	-	CASSEGRVADTQYF	TGTGCCAGCAGCGAAGGGAGAGTTGCAGATACGCAGTATTTT
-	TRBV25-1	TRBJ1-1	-	CASSEAQGGWRNTEAFF	TGTGCCAGCAGTGAAGCGCAGGGCGGGTGGAGGAACACTGAAGCTTTCTTT
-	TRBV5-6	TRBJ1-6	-	CASSLEGRPNSPLHF	TGTGCCAGCAGCTTGGAGGGCCGACCAAATTCACCCCTCCACTTT
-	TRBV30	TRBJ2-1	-	CAWSVRRDGGNEQFF	TGTGCCTGGAGTGTACGACGGGATGGTGGCAATGAGCAGTTCTTC
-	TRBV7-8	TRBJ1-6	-	CASSSKRGDKSNSPLHF	TGTGCCAGCAGCTCAAAGAGGGGAGACAAAAGTAATTCACCCCTCCACTTT
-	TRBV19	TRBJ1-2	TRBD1	CASSIGLVGQGGNGYTF	TGTGCCAGTAGTATAGGTCTCGTTGGACAGGGAGGTAATGGCTACACCTTC
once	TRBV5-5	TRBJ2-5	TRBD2	CASSLTGTSGVETQYF	TGTGCCAGCAGCCTGACCGGGACTAGCGGCGTAGAGACCCAGTACTTC
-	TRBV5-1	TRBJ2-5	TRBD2	CASSLGLAGGKETQYF	TGCGCCAGCAGCTTGGGTCTAGCGGGAGGTAAAGAGACCCAGTACTTC
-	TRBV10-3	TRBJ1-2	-	CAISESTLFYGYTF	TGTGCCATCAGTGAGTCGACTCTCTTCTATGGCTACACCTTC
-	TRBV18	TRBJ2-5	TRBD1	CASSPTGLETQYF	TGTGCCAGCTCTCCGACAGGGCTGGAGACCCAGTACTTC
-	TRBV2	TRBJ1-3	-	CASSEQSSGNTIYF	TGTGCCAGCAGTGAACAGTCCTCTGGAAACACCATATATTTT
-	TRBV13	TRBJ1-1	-	CASSLRSRVNTEAFF	TGTGCCAGCAGCTTAAGGTCCAGGGTGAACACTGAAGCTTTCTTT
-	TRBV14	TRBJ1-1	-	CASSLRYVDTEAFF	TGTGCCAGCAGCCTCCGATACGTTGACACTGAAGCTTTCTTT
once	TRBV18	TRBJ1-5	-	CASSPPGEPGNQPQHF	TGTGCCAGCTCACCACCGGGAGAACCCGGCAATCAGCCCCAGCATTTT
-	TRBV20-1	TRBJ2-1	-	CSAEGNEQFF	TGCAGTGCTGAGGGGAATGAGCAGTTCTTC
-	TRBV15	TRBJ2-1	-	CATSSRQPRSSYNEQFF	TGTGCCACCAGCAGTCGACAGCCGAGAAGCTCCTACAATGAGCAGTTCTTC
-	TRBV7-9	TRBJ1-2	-	CASSLAGSEAGYTF	TGTGCCAGCAGCTTAGCGGGATCGGAGGCTGGCTACACCTTC
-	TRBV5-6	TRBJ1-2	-	CASSPKEEIGYTF	TGTGCCAGCAGCCCTAAAGAGGAAATTGGCTACACCTTC
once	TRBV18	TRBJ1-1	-	CASSPLRGEAFF	TGTGCCAGCTCACCCCTTCGGGGGGAAGCTTTCTTT
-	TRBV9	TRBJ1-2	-	CASSVPSTSGTLSF	TGTGCCAGCAGCGTACCCTCAACCTCCGGGACACTTTCCTTC
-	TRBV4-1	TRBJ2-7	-	CASSRPPGGRTYEQYF	TGCGCCAGCAGCCGCCCTCCTGGCGGGCGGACCTACGAGCAGTACTTC
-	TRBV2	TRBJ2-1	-	CASSESFWNNEQFF	TGTGCCAGCAGTGAAAGTTTTTGGAACAATGAGCAGTTCTTC
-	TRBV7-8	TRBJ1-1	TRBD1	CASSFDRENTEAFF	TGTGCCAGCAGCTTCGACAGGGAGAACACTGAAGCTTTCTTT
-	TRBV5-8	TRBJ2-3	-	CASGRPETDTQYF	TGTGCCAGCGGGCGCCCGGAGACAGATACGCAGTATTTT
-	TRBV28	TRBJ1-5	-	CASSFLNQPQHF	TGTGCCAGCAGTTTTCTCAATCAGCCCCAGCATTTT
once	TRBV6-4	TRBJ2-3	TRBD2	CASRLAGTDTQYF	TGTGCCAGCCGACTAGCGGGCACAGATACGCAGTATTTT
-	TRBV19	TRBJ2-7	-	CASSISRTYEQYF	TGTGCCAGTAGTATCTCCCGAACCTACGAGCAGTACTTC
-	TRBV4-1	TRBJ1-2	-	CASSQMEGGGCGYTF	TGCGCCAGCAGCCAGATGGAGGGGGGGGGCTGTGGCTACACCTTC
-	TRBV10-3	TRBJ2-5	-	CAISESTSRETQYF	TGTGCCATCAGTGAGTCAACTAGTCGGGAGACCCAGTACTTC
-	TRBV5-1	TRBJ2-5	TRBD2	CASSPSGGRETQYF	TGCGCCAGCAGCCCGTCGGGAGGGAGGGAGACCCAGTACTTC
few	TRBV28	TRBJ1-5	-	CASKSNQPQHF	TGTGCCAGCAAATCTAATCAGCCCCAGCATTTT
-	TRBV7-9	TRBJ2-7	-	CAIQKGFYEQYF	TGTGCCATACAAAAGGGGTTTTACGAGCAGTACTTC
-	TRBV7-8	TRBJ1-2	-	CASSLGEPYGYTF	TGTGCCAGCAGCTTGGGCGAACCTTATGGCTACACCTTC
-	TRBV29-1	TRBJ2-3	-	CSVSGSTDTQYF	TGCAGCGTTAGCGGGAGCACAGATACGCAGTATTTT
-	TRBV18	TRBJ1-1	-	CASSSDRDTEAFF	TGTGCCAGCTCATCGGACAGAGACACTGAAGCTTTCTTT
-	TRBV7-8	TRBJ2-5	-	CASSLAEGIQETQYF	TGTGCCAGCAGCTTAGCTGAGGGGATCCAAGAGACCCAGTACTTC
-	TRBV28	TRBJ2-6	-	CASSLASISGANVLTF	TGTGCCAGCAGTTTAGCCTCCATCTCTGGGGCCAACGTCCTGACTTTC